The 24 T cell receptor beta chains listed next were all sequenced from one sample in a study of OX40 agonist ivuxolimab in advanced cancers. Data came from immunoSEQ multiplex PCR; TCRdb stores just in-frame clones and leaves some out. The data show 65,000 to 95,000 clones, more than 85% seen once. The sequencing here drew on CD4+ or CD8+ T cells sorted from blood, taken in a trial of the OX40 agonist ivuxolimab. Every receptor here comes from an adult with an advanced solid tumor such as melanoma, head and neck, liver or kidney cancer.

The rearrangement links TRBV7-3 to TRBJ2-7; 10 bases line up with TRBD2. The CDR3 loop spans 14 amino acids. Germline values: CDR1 SGHTA, CDR2 FQGTGA. The J segment lost 8 bases and the V segment lost 5 bases, leaving 9 bases of the junction unmatched. CDR3 bases: TGTGCCAGCAGCCCTATAATAGCGGGAGGCAAGCAGTACTTC. Amino acid sequence: CASSPIIAGGKQYF.

The rearrangement uses TRBV4-1 and TRBJ2-3, with D unresolved. With 4 bases removed from V and 1 base from J, the gap between germline ends came to 6 bases. The CDR3 contains 13 residues. The germline gives CDR1 MGHRA, CDR2 YSYEKL. The CDR3 nucleotides are TGCGCCAGCAGCCCGAGGCGCACAGATACGCAGTATTTT. Translating gives CASSPRRTDTQYF.

The CDR3 protein is CASSLWQSSYNEQFF. The CDR3 nucleotides are TGTGCCAGCAGCTTATGGCAGAGCTCCTACAATGAGCAGTTCTTC. The chain joins TRBV7-2 to TRBJ2-1, with no clear D. Germline V gene data show CDR1 as SGHTA and CDR2 as FQGNSA. The CDR3 loop spans 15 amino acids. The V gene lost 2 bases and the J gene lost 0 bases, with 8 bases spanning the gap.

This chain uses TRBV5-4 with TRBJ1-4; D gene uncertain. Trimming left V 3 bases short and J 7 bases short, with 13 bases between. CDR3 length: 14 residues. Per the germline V gene, CDR1 is SGHNT and CDR2 is YYREEE (reference sequence). CDR3 region: CASSSGQEAEKLFF. In DNA, the CDR3 is TGTGCCAGCAGCTCCGGGCAGGAGGCTGAAAAACTGTTTTTT.

This chain links TRBV28 with TRBJ2-1; D perhaps matches TRBD2 (6 bases). The ends were cut back, 7 bases at V and 13 bases at J, with 17 bases in the middle. The CDR3 extends over 12 amino acids. The germline V gene has CDR1 MDHEN and CDR2 SYDVKM. DNA for the CDR3: TGTGCCAGCACCTTTGGGGGGAGACAACAGTTCTTC. Translating it yields CASTFGGRQQFF. Complete variable domain (other parts from reference TRBV28 and TRBJ2-1): DVKVTQSSRYLVKRTGEKVFLECVQDMDHENMFWYRQDPGLGLRLIYFSYDVKMKEKGDIPEGYSVSREKKERFSLILESASTNQTSMYLCASTFGGRQQFFGPGTRLTVL.

J is TRBJ1-1 and V is TRBV28, with TRBD1 matching 8 bases. The germline CDR1 and CDR2 sequences are MDHEN and SYDVKM. The CDR3 sequence is 16 residues long. J was trimmed by 4 bases and V by 4 bases; bases with no gene match: 11. CDR3 DNA: TGTGCCAGCAGTTCCTTCGGACAGGGTGCGGGCACTGAAGCTTTCTTT. Protein product: CASSSFGQGAGTEAFF.

The chain uses TRBV19 and TRBJ2-7, with TRBD1 as a possible D gene (5 bases). V was pared by 2 bases and J by 3 bases, with 5 bases between. Per the germline V gene, CDR1 is LNHDA and CDR2 is SQIVND (reference sequence). The CDR3 has 12 residues. The DNA for the CDR3 is TGTGCCAGTAGTATACAGGGCTACGAGCAGTACTTC. It encodes CASSIQGYEQYF.

This clone was seen just once. The CDR3 loop reads CASSLTGGFATNEKLFF. CDR3 bases: TGTGCCAGCAGCTTAACAGGGGGCTTCGCAACTAATGAAAAACTGTTTTTT. The chain has TRBV7-9 and TRBJ1-4, with 9 positions matching TRBD1. With V trimmed by 2 bases and J by 0 bases, 4 bases remained unmatched. Per germline, CDR1 SEHNR and CDR2 FQNEAQ (reference sequence). There are 17 residues in the CDR3.

A single count supports this clone. The gene calls are TRBV30 and TRBJ2-2, with 7 nucleotides matching TRBD2. V lost 4 bases and J lost 3; bases outside the gene matches: 8. Germline V gene sequence: CDR1 GTSNPN, CDR2 SVGIG (reference sequence). This CDR3 has 15 amino acids. The CDR3 protein is CAWISGTAYTGELFF. For the CDR3, the DNA is TGTGCCTGGATAAGCGGGACCGCATACACCGGGGAGCTGTTTTTT.

CDR3 residues: CAISGTGATTGELFF. The CDR3 DNA is TGTGCCATCAGTGGGACAGGGGCGACCACCGGGGAGCTGTTTTTT. The V gene is TRBV10-3, the J gene TRBJ2-2; 9 bases align to TRBD1. The CDR3 runs 15 residues. Germline V gene lookup returns CDR1 ENHRY and CDR2 SYGVKD. V was pared by 4 bases and J by 4 bases, with 4 bases of the junction left unmatched.

This clone was counted only a few times. The gene calls are TRBV18 and TRBJ2-2; D call uncertain. The germline CDR1 and CDR2 sequences are KGHSH and LQKENI. The CDR3 length is 12 residues. Trimming removed 5 bases at V and 4 bases at J, with 5 bases between. This CDR3 is CASSGPTGELFF. CDR3 bases: TGTGCCAGCTCAGGTCCCACCGGGGAGCTGTTTTTT. The full variable domain, completed using reference TRBV18 and TRBJ2-2, is NAGVMQNPRHLVRRRGQEARLRCSPMKGHSHVYWYRQLPEEGLKFMVYLQKENIIDESGMPKERFSAEFPKEGPSILRIQQVVRGDSAAYFCASSGPTGELFFGEGSRLTVL.

This chain uses TRBV6-1 with TRBJ2-1, with no clear D. The CDR3 length is 12 residues. Germline V gives CDR1 MNHNS, CDR2 SASEGT. With 5 bases removed from V and 9 bases from J, the gap between germline ends came to 11 bases. As DNA, the CDR3 is TGTGCCAGCAGTCTAAATGGGTTTGAGCAGTTCTTC. As protein: CASSLNGFEQFF.

The V call is TRBV7-3, the J call TRBJ1-3; no clear D gene. The germline V gene encodes CDR1 SGHTA and CDR2 FQGTGA. Trimming cost V 0 bases and J 0 bases, with 6 bases left between them. This CDR3 is built from 15 residues. The CDR3 spells CASSLTGSSGNTIYF. The DNA for the CDR3 is TGTGCCAGCAGCTTAACCGGGAGCTCTGGAAACACCATATATTTT.

In its sample, this clone was seen once. The J gene is TRBJ1-5, the V gene TRBV19, with a weak D call TRBD1 (6 bases). CDR3 length: 15 amino acids. Deletions cut 3 bases from V and 0 bases from J, with 9 bases between. Germline V CDR1 and CDR2: LNHDA, SQIVND (reference sequence). The CDR3 region is CASSIQGSSNQPQHF. DNA for the CDR3: TGTGCCAGTAGTATCCAGGGGAGTAGCAATCAGCCCCAGCATTTT.

This clone has a single count. The chain combines TRBV15 with TRBJ1-3, with a tentative D call TRBD1 (5 bases). The CDR3 spans 17 residues. The germline V and J ends were trimmed by 1 base and 3 bases, with 16 bases remaining between them. CDR1 is LNHNV, CDR2 YYDKDF, per germline (reference sequence). The CDR3: CATSRGQPTSYGNTIYF. In DNA form, the CDR3 reads TGTGCCACCAGCAGAGGACAGCCGACCTCTTATGGAAACACCATATATTTT.

The chain is built from TRBV28 and TRBJ2-2; TRBD2 matches 9 bases. The junction had 7 bases not matched to a gene; V was cut back by 3 bases and J by 8 bases. The CDR3 totals 15 residues. CDR1 is MDHEN and CDR2 is SYDVKM in the germline V gene. As DNA, the CDR3 is TGTGCCAGCAGTTTTGTGGCGGGAGGGTTTGGGGAGCTGTTTTTT. Translation: CASSFVAGGFGELFF.

This clone was seen more than once but under ten times. J is TRBJ2-7 and V is TRBV4-2, with TRBD1 matching over 7 bases. Germline assignment: CDR1 LGHNA and CDR2 YNFKEQ. The trim removed 1 base at V and 7 bases at J, leaving 4 bases unmatched. This CDR3 is 13 amino acids long. The CDR3 bases are TGTGCCAGCAGCCAAGCCGTCAGGGGGGAGCAGTACTTC. This translates into CASSQAVRGEQYF.

The CDR3 DNA follows: TGTGCCAGCAGTGAATGGGGACAGGGGGATGGCTACACCTTC. Its translation is CASSEWGQGDGYTF. The chain uses TRBV6-1 and TRBJ1-2; 11 bases line up with TRBD1. The CDR3 sequence is 14 residues long. Germline values: CDR1 MNHNS, CDR2 SASEGT. The V gene end was trimmed by 2 bases and the J gene end by 6 bases; junction bases not matched to a gene: 2.

This chain joins TRBV2 and TRBJ2-3; D uncertain. This CDR3 spans 13 amino acids. V lost 1 base and J lost 2, with 4 bases in between. CDR1 and CDR2 from the germline V gene are SNHLY and FYNNEI. The CDR3 DNA follows: TGTGCCAGCAGTGAAGACTACACAGATACGCAGTATTTT. It translates to CASSEDYTDTQYF.

The chain couples TRBV9 to TRBJ2-3; D gene ambiguous. This CDR3 has 16 residues. The V end was cut by 0 bases, the J end by 8 bases, with 19 bases between. Germline CDR1 SGDLS, CDR2 YYNGEE. The CDR3 region has the DNA TGTGCCAGCAGCGTAGTGAGGCAGGCGAGTATGGGTACGCAGTATTTT. Amino acids: CASSVVRQASMGTQYF.

This rearrangement joins TRBV28 to TRBJ1-2; D is unclear. The V end was cut by 7 bases, the J end by 6 bases, with 12 bases between. Germline CDR1 MDHEN, CDR2 SYDVKM. The CDR3 is made up of 12 amino acids. The CDR3 reads CASTRGWDGYTF. The CDR3 bases are TGTGCCAGCACCCGAGGGTGGGATGGCTACACCTTC.

The chain links TRBV19 to TRBJ2-3, with D maybe TRBD2 (6 bases). Germline assignment: CDR1 LNHDA and CDR2 SQIVND (reference sequence). This CDR3 has 14 residues. V was clipped by 6 bases and J by 2 bases, with 12 bases between them. DNA for the CDR3: TGTGCCAGTAGCGGGGGAGTGGCCACAGATACGCAGTATTTT. Its translation is CASSGGVATDTQYF.

This clone occurred once. The chain uses TRBV6-1 and TRBJ1-3; D unclear. In germline, CDR1 is MNHNS, CDR2 SASEGT. The length of the CDR3 is 13 residues. V was shortened by 6 bases and J by 4 bases, with 10 bases between the two germline ends. The CDR3 spells CASSETEGNTIYF. In nucleotides, the CDR3 is TGTGCCAGCAGCGAAACCGAGGGAAACACCATATATTTT.

This chain connects TRBV9 to TRBJ2-3, with D maybe TRBD1 (6 bases). Per germline, CDR1 SGDLS and CDR2 YYNGEE. The CDR3 has 14 residues. V was shortened by 4 bases and J by 0 bases, with 9 bases between the two germline ends. The CDR3 DNA is TGTGCCAGCAGCCTAACAGGGAGCACAGATACGCAGTATTTT. The encoded protein is CASSLTGSTDTQYF.